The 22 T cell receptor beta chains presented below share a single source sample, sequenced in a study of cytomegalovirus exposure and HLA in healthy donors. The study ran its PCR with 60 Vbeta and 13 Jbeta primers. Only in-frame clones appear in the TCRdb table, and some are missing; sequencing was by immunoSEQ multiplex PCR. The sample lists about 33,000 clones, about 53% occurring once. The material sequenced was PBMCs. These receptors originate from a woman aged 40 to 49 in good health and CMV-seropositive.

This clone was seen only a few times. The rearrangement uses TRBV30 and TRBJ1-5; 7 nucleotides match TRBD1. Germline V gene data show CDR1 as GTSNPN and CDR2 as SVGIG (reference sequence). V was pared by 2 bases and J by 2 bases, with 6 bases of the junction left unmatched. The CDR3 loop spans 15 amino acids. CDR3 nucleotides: TGTGCCTGGAGTATTACAGGGGCGGGCAATCAGCCCCAGCATTTT. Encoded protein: CAWSITGAGNQPQHF. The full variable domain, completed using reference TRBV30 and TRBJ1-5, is SQTIHQWPATLVQPVGSPLSLECTVEGTSNPNLYWYRQAAGRGLQLLFYSVGIGQISSEVPQNLSASRPQDRQFILSSKKLLLSDSGFYLCAWSITGAGNQPQHFGDGTRLSIL.

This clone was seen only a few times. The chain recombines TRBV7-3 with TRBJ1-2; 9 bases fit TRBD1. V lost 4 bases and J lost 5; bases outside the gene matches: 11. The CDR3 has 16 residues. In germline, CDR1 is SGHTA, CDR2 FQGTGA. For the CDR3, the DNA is TGTGCCAGCAGCTCAAGCTTGGACAGGGGAGGGTATGGCTACACCTTC. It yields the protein CASSSSLDRGGYGYTF.

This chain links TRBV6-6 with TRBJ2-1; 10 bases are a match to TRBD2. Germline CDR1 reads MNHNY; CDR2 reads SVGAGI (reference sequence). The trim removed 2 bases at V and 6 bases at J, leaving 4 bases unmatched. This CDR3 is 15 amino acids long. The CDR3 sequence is CASSYPPSGGNEQFF. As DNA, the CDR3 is TGTGCCAGCAGTTACCCCCCTAGCGGGGGCAATGAGCAGTTCTTC.

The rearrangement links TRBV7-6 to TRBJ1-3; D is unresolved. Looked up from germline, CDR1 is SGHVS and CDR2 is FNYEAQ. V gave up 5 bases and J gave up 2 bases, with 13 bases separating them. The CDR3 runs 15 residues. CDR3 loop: CASSEARSTGNTIYF. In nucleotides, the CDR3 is TGTGCCAGCAGCGAAGCCCGTAGTACTGGAAACACCATATATTTT.

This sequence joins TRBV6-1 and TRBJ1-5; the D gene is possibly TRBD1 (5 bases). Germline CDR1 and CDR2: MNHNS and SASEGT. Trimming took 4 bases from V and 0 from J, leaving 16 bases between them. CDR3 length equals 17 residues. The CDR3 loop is CASSGGWGDYSNQPQHF. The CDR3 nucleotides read TGTGCCAGCAGTGGGGGCTGGGGGGATTATAGCAATCAGCCCCAGCATTTT.

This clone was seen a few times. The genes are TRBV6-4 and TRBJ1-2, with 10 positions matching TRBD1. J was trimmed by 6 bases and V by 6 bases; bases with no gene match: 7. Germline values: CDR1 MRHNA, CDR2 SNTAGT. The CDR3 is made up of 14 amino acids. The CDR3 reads CASRRDRGSDGYTF. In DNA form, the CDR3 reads TGTGCCAGCAGGAGGGACAGGGGATCCGATGGCTACACCTTC.

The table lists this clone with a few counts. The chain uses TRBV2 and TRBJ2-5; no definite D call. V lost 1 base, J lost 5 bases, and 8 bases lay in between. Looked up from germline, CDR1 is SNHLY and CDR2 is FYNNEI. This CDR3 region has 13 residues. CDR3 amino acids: CASSEGRWETQYF. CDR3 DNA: TGTGCCAGCAGTGAAGGGCGGTGGGAGACCCAGTACTTC.

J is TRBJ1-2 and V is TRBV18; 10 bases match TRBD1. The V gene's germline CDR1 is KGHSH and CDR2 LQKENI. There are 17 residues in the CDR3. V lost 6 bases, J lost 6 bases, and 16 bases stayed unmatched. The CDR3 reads CASSRSGSRQGADGYTF. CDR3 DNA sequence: TGTGCCAGCTCGCGGAGTGGAAGCAGACAGGGGGCAGATGGCTACACCTTC.

CDR3 sequence: CASTQRLWGSYGYTF. DNA of the CDR3: TGTGCCAGCACCCAGAGGCTTTGGGGCTCCTATGGCTACACCTTC. V gene TRBV2 combines with J gene TRBJ1-2; D perhaps matches TRBD1 (5 bases). In germline, CDR1 is SNHLY, CDR2 FYNNEI. The V and J ends lost 7 bases and 4 bases respectively, with 19 bases between them. This CDR3 contains 15 residues.

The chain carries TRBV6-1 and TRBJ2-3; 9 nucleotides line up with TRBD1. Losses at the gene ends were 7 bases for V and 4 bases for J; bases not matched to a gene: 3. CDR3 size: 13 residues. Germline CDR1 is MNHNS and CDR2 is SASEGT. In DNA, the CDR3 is TGTGCCAGCACCGACAGGGGGGCAGATACGCAGTATTTT. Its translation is CASTDRGADTQYF.

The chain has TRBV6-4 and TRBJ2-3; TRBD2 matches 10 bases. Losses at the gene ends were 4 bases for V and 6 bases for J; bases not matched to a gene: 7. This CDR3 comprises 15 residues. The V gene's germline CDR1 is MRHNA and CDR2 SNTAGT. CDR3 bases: TGTGCCAGCAGTGCGTCAGCGGGGGGGCCCGATACGCAGTATTTT. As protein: CASSASAGGPDTQYF.

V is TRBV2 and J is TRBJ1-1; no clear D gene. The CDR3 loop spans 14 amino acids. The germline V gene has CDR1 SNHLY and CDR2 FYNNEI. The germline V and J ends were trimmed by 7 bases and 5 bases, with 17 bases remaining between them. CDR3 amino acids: CASKTSAARTEAFF. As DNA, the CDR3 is TGTGCCAGCAAAACCTCTGCGGCGAGGACTGAAGCTTTCTTT. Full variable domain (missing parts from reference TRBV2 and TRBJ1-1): EPEVTQTPSHQVTQMGQEVILRCVPISNHLYFYWYRQILGQKVEFLVSFYNNEISEKSEIFDDQFSVERPDGSNFTLKIRSTKLEDSAMYFCASKTSAARTEAFFGQGTRLTVV.

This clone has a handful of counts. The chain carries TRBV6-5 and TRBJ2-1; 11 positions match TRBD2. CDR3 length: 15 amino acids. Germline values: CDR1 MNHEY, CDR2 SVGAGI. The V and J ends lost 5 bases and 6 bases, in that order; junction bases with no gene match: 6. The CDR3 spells CASSQLAGVGNEQFF. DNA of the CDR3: TGTGCCAGCAGTCAACTAGCGGGGGTAGGCAATGAGCAGTTCTTC.

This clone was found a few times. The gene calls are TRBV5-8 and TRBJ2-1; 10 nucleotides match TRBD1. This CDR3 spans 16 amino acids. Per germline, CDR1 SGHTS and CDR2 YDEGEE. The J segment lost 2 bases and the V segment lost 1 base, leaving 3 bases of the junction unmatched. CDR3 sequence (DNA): TGTGCCAGCAGCTTGCTCGGGACAGGGGCCTACAATGAGCAGTTCTTC. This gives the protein CASSLLGTGAYNEQFF.

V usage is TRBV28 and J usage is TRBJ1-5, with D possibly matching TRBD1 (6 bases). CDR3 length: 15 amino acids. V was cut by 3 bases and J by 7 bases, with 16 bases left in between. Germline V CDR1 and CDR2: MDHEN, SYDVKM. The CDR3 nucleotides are TGTGCCAGCAGTTTCCGGACAGCCCCTGCCCAGCCCCAGCATTTT. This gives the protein CASSFRTAPAQPQHF.

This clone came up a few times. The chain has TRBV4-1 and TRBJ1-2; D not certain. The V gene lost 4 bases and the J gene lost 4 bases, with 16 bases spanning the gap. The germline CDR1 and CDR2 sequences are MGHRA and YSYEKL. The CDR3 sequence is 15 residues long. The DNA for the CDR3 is TGCGCCAGCAGCCCGGATCGGGAGGGTGGCTATGGCTACACCTTC. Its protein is CASSPDREGGYGYTF.

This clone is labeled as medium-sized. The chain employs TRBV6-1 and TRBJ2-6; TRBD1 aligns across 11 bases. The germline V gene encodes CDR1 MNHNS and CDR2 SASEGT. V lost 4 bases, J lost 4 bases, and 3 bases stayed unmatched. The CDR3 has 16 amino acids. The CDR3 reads CASSGTGGAGANVLTF. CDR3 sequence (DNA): TGTGCCAGCAGTGGGACAGGGGGCGCGGGGGCCAACGTCCTGACTTTC.

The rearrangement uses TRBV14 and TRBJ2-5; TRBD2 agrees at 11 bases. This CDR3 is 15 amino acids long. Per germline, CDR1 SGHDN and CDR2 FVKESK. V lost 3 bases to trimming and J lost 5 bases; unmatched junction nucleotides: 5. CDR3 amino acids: CASSQLLAGVETQYF. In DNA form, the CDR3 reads TGTGCCAGCAGCCAGCTACTAGCGGGGGTGGAGACCCAGTACTTC. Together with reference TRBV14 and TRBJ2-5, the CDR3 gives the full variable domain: EAGVTQFPSHSVIEKGQTVTLRCDPISGHDNLYWYRRVMGKEIKFLLHFVKESKQDESGMPNNRFLAERTGGTYSTLKVQPAELEDSGVYFCASSQLLAGVETQYFGPGTRLLVL.

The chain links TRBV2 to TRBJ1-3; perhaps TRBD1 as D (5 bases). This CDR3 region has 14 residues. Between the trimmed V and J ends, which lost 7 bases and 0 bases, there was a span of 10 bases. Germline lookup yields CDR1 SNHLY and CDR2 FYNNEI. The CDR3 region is CASTAGNSGNTIYF. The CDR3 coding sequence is TGTGCCAGCACCGCAGGGAACTCTGGAAACACCATATATTTT.

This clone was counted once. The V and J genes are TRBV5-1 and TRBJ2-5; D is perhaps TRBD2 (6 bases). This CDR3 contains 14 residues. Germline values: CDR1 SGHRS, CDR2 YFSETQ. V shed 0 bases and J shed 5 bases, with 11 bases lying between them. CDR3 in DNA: TGCGCCAGCAGCTTGGTTGCGGGGCCGGAGACCCAGTACTTC. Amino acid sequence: CASSLVAGPETQYF.

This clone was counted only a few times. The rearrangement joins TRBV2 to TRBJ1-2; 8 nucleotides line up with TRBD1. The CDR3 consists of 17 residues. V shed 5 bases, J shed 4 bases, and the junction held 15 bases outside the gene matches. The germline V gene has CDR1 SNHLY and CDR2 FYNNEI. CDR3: CASSPPRTGIDTYGYTF. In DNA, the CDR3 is TGTGCCAGCAGTCCACCCCGGACAGGGATTGACACCTATGGCTACACCTTC.

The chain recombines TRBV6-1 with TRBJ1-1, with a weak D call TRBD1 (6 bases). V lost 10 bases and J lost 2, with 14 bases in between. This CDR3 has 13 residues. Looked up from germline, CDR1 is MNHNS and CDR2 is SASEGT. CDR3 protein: CATTRGINTEAFF. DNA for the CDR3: TGTGCCACGACGAGGGGGATTAACACTGAAGCTTTCTTT.